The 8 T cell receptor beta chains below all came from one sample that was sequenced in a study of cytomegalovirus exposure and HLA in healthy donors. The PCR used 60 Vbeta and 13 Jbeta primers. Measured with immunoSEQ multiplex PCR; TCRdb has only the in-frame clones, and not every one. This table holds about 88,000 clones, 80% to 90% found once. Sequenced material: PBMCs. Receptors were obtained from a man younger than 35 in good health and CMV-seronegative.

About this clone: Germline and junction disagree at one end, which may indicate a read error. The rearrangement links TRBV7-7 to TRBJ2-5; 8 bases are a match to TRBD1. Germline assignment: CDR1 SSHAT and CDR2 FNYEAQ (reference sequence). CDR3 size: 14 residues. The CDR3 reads CASSLDSGGETQYF. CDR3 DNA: TGTGCTAGCAGCTTAGATTCAGGGGGCGAGACCCAGTACTTC.

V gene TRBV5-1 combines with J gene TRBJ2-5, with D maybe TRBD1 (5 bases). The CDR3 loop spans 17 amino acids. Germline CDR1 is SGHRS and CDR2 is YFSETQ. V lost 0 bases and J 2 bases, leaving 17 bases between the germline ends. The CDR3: CASSLALDSSFQETQYF. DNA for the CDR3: TGCGCCAGCAGCTTGGCCTTAGACAGCTCTTTTCAAGAGACCCAGTACTTC.

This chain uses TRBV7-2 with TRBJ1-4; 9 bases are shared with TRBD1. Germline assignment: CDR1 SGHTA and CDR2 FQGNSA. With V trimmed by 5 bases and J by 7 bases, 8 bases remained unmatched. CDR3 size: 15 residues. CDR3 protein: CASSATGGLGEKLFF. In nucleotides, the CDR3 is TGTGCCAGCAGCGCCACAGGGGGCCTGGGTGAAAAACTGTTTTTT.

This CDR3 reads CASSGGWIEQYF. CDR3 nucleotide sequence: TGTGCCAGCAGCGGGGGCTGGATTGAGCAGTACTTC. The rearrangement uses TRBV7-2 and TRBJ2-7; perhaps TRBD1 as D (6 bases). This CDR3 region has 12 residues. The germline CDR1 and CDR2 sequences are SGHTA and FQGNSA. Between the trimmed V and J ends, which lost 5 bases and 7 bases, there was a span of 12 bases.

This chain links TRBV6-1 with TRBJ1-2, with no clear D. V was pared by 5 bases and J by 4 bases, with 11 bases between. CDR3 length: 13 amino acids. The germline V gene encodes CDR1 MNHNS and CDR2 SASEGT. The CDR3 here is CASSPRVGYGYTF. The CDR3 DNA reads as TGTGCCAGCAGTCCACGGGTTGGCTATGGCTACACCTTC.

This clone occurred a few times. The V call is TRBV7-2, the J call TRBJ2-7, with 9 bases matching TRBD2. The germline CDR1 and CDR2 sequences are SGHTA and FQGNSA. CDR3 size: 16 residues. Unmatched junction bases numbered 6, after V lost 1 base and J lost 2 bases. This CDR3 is CASSLGGGRAPYEQYF. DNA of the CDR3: TGTGCCAGCAGCTTAGGCGGCGGGAGGGCCCCCTACGAGCAGTACTTC.

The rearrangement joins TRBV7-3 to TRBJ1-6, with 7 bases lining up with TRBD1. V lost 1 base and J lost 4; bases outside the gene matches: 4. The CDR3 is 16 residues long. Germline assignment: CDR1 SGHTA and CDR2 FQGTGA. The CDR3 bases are TGTGCCAGCAGCTTAAGGCCGGGACAGTATAATTCACCCCTCCACTTT. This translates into CASSLRPGQYNSPLHF.

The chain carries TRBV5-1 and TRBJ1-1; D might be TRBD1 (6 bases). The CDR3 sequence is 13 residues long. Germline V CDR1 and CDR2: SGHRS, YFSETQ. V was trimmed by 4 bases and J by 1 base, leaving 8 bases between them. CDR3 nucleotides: TGCGCCAGCAGCGGACAGCAGAACACTGAAGCTTTCTTT. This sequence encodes CASSGQQNTEAFF.